This T cell receptor beta chain was documented in a study of cytomegalovirus exposure and HLA in healthy donors. An approximately 130-subject validation cohort, separate from the roughly 670-subject first cohort, supplied the donors. Sequenced by immunoSEQ multiplex PCR; TCRdb stores in-frame clones only, minus some. The sample yields approximately 80,000 clones, approximately 93% seen once. Overall study findings and caveats: Specificity for CMV antigens was confirmed in vitro for a few of the CMV-associated chains. The study recorded over 150 TCR beta chains that were cytomegalovirus-associated.

This clone is a singleton in its sample. Its antigen is currently unknown. The CDR3 is 14 residues long. Germline lookup yields CDR1 SGHRS and CDR2 YFSETQ. V was cut by 0 bases and J by 0 bases, with 6 bases left in between. The specimen sequenced was PBMCs. The chain employs TRBV5-1 and TRBJ1-1; D is ambiguous. This clonotype was obtained from a woman in her thirties in good health and CMV-seronegative. The CDR3 DNA reads as TGCGCCAGCAGCTTGGATCAGGTGAACACTGAAGCTTTCTTT. Translated: CASSLDQVNTEAFF.